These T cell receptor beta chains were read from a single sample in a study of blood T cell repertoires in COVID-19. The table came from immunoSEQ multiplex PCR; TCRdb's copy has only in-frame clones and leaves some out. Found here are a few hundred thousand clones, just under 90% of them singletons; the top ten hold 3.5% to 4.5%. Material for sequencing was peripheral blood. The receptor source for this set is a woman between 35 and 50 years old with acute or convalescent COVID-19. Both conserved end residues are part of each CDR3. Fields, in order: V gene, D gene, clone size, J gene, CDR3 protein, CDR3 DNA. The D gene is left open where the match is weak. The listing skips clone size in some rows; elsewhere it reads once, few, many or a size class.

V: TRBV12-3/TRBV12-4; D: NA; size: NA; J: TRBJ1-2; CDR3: CASSFMGARGYTF; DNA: TGTGCCAGCAGTTTTATGGGGGCGAGGGGCTACACCTTC
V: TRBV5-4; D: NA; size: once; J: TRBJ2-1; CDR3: CASSPRGGGTYNEQFF; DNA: TGTGCCAGCAGCCCTCGAGGGGGGGGAACCTACAATGAGCAGTTCTTC
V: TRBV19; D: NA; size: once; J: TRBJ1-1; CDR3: CASSIGFRTGLHPAFF; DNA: TGTGCCAGTAGTATCGGTTTTAGAACAGGGCTGCACCCAGCTTTCTTT
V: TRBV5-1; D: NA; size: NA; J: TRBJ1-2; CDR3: CASSLSGGESYTF; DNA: TGCGCCAGCAGCTTGTCCGGCGGGGAGAGCTACACCTTC
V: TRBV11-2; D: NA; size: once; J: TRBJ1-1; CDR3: CASSSIHRVSEAFF; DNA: TGTGCCAGCAGTTCCATACACAGGGTGTCTGAAGCTTTCTTT
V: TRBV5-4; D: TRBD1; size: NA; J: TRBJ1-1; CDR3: CASSAGQGGFEAFF; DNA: TGTGCCAGCAGCGCGGGACAGGGGGGATTTGAAGCTTTCTTT
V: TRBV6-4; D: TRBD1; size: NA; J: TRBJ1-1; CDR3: CASSMTGVSTEAFF; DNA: TGTGCCAGCAGTATGACAGGGGTTAGCACTGAAGCTTTCTTT
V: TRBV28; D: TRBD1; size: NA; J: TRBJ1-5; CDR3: CASSGDRGGGWGQPQHF; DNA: TGTGCCAGCAGTGGGGACAGGGGAGGGGGCTGGGGTCAGCCCCAGCATTTT
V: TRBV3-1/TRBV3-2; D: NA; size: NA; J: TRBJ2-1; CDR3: CASSQTHGQFLYNEQFF; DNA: TGTGCCAGCAGCCAAACCCATGGACAGTTTCTTTACAATGAGCAGTTCTTC
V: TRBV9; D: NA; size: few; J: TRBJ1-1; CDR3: CASSVGAVNTEAFF; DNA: TGTGCCAGCAGCGTAGGGGCAGTGAACACTGAAGCTTTCTTT
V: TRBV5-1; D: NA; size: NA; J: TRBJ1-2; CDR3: CASSLTNWNRAPPLIHGYTF; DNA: TGCGCCAGCAGCTTGACGAATTGGAACAGGGCGCCTCCTCTGATTCATGGCTACACCTTC
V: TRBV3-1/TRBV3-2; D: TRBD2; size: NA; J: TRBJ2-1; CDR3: CATRTLAGGRGEQFF; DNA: TGTGCCACCCGTACACTAGCGGGGGGGCGAGGTGAGCAGTTCTTC
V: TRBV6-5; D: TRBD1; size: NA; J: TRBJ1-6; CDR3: CASSPRQGYSPLHF; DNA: TGTGCCAGCAGTCCACGACAGGGTTATTCACCCCTCCACTTT
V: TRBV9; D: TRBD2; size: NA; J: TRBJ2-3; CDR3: CASSAGGGYSSTDTQYF; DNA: TGTGCCAGCAGCGCCGGGGGGGGCTACTCTAGCACAGATACGCAGTATTTT
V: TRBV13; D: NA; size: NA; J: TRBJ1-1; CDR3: CASSFQLGGPKNVRNTEAFF; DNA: TGTGCCAGCAGCTTCCAACTGGGAGGTCCGAAAAATGTCCGGAACACTGAAGCTTTCTTT
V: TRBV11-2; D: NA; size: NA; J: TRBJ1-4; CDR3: CASSYALSRSNEKLFF; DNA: TGTGCCAGCAGCTACGCACTGTCTCGGAGTAATGAAAAACTGTTTTTT